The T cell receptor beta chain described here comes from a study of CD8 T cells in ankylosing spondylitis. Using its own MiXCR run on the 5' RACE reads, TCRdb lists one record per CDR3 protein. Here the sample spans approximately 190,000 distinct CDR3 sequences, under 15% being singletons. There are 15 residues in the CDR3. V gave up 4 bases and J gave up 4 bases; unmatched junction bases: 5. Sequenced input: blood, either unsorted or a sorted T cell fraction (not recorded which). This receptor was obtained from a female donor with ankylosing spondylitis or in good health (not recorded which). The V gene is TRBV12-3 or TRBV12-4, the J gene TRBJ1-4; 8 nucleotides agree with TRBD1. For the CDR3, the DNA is TGTGCCAGCAGTTCGTACAGGGGGGGTAATGAAAAACTGTTTTTT. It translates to CASSSYRGGNEKLFF.